This record covers a single T cell receptor beta chain. This receptor's antigen is unknown. The input lacks base qualities; no much larger clone sits a single base away. The time point label here, explained by the study, means: about 28 days (+/-7) after the second vaccine dose. AZD1222 recipients given second doses at about 4 weeks or at about 12 weeks were pooled, since spike-specific TCR depth and breadth were not found to differ between the two schedules. Vaccinee samples were obtained from the UK trials COV001 and COV002, which included a single-blind randomized controlled phase 2/3 trial of AZD1222 (ChAdOx1 nCoV-19) in healthy adults. For TCRbeta chain sequencing, PBMC samples from trial participants were taken at day 0 and at day 28 after the second dose. This entry belongs to a study of T cell responses to AZD1222 COVID-19 vaccine (dated by TCRdb to the early 2020s). Some background on the complete study: TCR sequencing covered more than 230 trial participants: nearly 210 given two doses of AZD1222 and some 25 given two doses of MenACWY control vaccine. Trial participants were enrolled by age into subgroups of 18-55, 56-69 and 70-plus years, and around 140, 26 and 57 TCR-sequenced participants, respectively, were included in these subgroups.

The CDR3 regions of human TCRbeta chains were analyzed by immunosequencing. Per the original workflow: TCRs in the repertoires were compared against a reference library of SARS-CoV-2-specific TCRs that had been generated with the MIRA antigen-specificity platform. Breadth was defined as the fraction of unique TCRs that were SARS-CoV-2-associated. Depth was defined as the fraction of total T cells that were SARS-CoV-2-associated. Using the MIRA data, each spike-specific TCR was mapped to the spike region that the TCR reacts to and placed in a CD4 or CD8 class. Log10-transformed breadth and depth values were compared by one-way ANOVA with Sidak's multiple comparisons tests. TCRdb limited this immuneACCESS table to in-frame rearrangements with V and J called. A share of clones is missing; checked studies link under half to unresolved V genes, and the rest is unexplained. V and J calls and clone size follow that table, whereas D and trimming were derived from the DNA. For this sample the table gives under 150,000 clones, of which over 75% were detected only once. The biggest ten clones account for 5% to 6% of the sample.

The research as a whole found: After two AZD1222 doses, both the breadth and the depth of spike-specific TCRs were significantly higher than at day 0 and than in MenACWY recipients. Epitopes outside the regions mutated in the B.1.351 and B.1.1.7 variants were reportedly recognized by nearly half of the unique spike-specific TCRs. Because no day 14 peak-response samples were available, repertoires were characterized only after the peak T cell response. The whole spike protein was spanned by vaccine-associated CD4 TCRs, and dominant responses were seen in regions 160-218 and 743-854. Only five or six AZD1222 recipients were SARS-CoV-2 seropositive at baseline, limiting conclusions about previously exposed vaccinees. The 56-69-year group was small, and its depth increase did not reach significance, likely because of low power. Participants were mostly white British and included more females than males, and it was suggested by the authors that clonal diversity may have been underestimated.

The cysteine opens and the phenylalanine closes a CDR3 of 15 amino acids. Only CDR3 DNA is held: 45 bases, read in frame from base 1. Reading the germline V gene gives CDR1 SGHRS and CDR2 YFSETQ. The germline V and J ends show losses of 2 bases and 4 bases respectively, and no gene match explains 5 bases of the junction. This chain is built from TRBV5-1 and TRBJ2-5, and 10 junction bases match TRBD2. The sequences come from peripheral blood, collected 28 days after the second AZD1222 dose. This TCR was sampled from an adult who received the AZD1222 COVID-19 vaccine. Here is the DNA: TGCGCCAGCAGCTTAGCGGGAGGGAGCGGAGAGACCCAGTACTTC. Translated, it gives CASSLAGGSGETQYF.